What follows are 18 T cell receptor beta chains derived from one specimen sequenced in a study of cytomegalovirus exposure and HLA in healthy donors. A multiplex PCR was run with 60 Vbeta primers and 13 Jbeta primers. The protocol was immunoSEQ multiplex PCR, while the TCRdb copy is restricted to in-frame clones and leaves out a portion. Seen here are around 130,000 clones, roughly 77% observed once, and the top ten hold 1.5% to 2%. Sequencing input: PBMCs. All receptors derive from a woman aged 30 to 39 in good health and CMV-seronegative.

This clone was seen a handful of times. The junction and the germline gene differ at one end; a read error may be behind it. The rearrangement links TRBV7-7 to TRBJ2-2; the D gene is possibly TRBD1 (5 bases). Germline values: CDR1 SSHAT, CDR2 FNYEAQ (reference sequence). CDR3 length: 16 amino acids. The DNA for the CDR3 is TGTGCTAGCAGCCCCTCCCCGGCAGGGTACACCGGGGAGCTGTTTTTT. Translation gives CASSPSPAGYTGELFF.

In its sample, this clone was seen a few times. The CDR3, as DNA: TGTGCCAGCAGCGTGGGCGGGACGACCCAAGAGACCCAGTACTTC. Amino acid sequence: CASSVGGTTQETQYF. The chain combines TRBV9 with TRBJ2-5; D possibly corresponds to TRBD2 (6 bases). The CDR3 is 15 residues long. Trimming shortened V by 2 bases and J by 1 base, and 12 bases separated the two germline ends. Germline CDR1 and CDR2: SGDLS and YYNGEE.

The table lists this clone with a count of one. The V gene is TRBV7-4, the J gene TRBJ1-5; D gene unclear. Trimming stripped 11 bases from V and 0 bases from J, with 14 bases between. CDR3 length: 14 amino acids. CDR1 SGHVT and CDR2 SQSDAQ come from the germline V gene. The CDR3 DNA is TGTGCCTACCCGGGGTTGGTTAGCAATCAGCCCCAGCATTTT. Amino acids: CAYPGLVSNQPQHF. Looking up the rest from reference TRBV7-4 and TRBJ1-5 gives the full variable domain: GAGVSQSPRYKVAKRGRDVALRCDSISGHVTLYWYRQTLGQGSEVLTYSQSDAQRDKSGRPSGRFSAERPERSVSTLKIQRTEQGDSAVYLCAYPGLVSNQPQHFGDGTRLSIL.

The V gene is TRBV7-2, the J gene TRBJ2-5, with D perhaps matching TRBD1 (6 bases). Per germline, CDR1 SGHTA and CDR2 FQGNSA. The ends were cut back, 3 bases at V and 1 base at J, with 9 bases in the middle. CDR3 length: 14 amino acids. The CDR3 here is CASSFQGRQETQYF. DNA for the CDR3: TGTGCCAGCAGCTTTCAGGGGCGCCAAGAGACCCAGTACTTC.

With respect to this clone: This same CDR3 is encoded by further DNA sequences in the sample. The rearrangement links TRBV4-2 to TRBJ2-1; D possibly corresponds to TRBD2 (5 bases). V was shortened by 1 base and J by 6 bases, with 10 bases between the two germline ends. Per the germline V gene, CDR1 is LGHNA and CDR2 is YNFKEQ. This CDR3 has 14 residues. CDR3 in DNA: TGTGCCAGCAGCCAAGTCGGGGTTCGCAATGAGCAGTTCTTC. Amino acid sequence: CASSQVGVRNEQFF.

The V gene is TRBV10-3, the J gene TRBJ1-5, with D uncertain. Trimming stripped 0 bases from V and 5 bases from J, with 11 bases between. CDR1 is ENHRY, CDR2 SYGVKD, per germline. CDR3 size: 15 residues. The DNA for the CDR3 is TGTGCCATCAGTGAGTCCGTGGGCGAGTATCAGCCCCAGCATTTT. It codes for CAISESVGEYQPQHF.

This chain's CDR3 is CASSPRRVPTDTQYF. For the CDR3, the DNA is TGTGCCAGCAGCCCAAGGAGGGTCCCCACAGATACGCAGTATTTT. V gene TRBV6-5 combines with J gene TRBJ2-3, with TRBD2 as a possible D gene (6 bases). Germline V CDR1 and CDR2: MNHEY, SVGAGI. The germline V and J ends were trimmed by 6 bases and 2 bases, with 15 bases remaining between them. This CDR3 region has 15 residues.

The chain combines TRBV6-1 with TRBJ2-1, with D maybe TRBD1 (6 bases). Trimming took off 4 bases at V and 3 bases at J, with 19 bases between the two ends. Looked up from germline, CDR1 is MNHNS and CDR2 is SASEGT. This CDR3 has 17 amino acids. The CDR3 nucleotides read TGTGCCAGCAGTGGGGGCTTGAGGGGGAACCTCTACAATGAGCAGTTCTTC. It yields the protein CASSGGLRGNLYNEQFF.

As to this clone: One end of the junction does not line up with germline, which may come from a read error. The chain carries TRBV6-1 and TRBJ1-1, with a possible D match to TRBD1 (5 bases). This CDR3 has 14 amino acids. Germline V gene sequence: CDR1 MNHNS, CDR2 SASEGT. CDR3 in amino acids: CASRVQDMNTEAFF. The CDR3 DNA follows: TGTGCCAGCAGAGTACAGGACATGAATACTGAAGCTTTCTTT.

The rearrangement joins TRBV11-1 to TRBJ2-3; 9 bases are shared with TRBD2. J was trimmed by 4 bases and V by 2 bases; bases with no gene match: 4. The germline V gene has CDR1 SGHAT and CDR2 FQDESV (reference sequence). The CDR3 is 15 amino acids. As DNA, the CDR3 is TGTGCCAGCAGCTTAAGCGGGGGGAGGGCAGATACGCAGTATTTT. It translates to CASSLSGGRADTQYF.

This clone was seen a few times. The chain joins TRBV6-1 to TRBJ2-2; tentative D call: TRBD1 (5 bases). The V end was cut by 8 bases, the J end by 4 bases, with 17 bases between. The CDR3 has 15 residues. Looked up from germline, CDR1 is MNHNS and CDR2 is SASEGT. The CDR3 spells CASSKPDTSTGELFF. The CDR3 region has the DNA TGTGCCAGCTCAAAACCGGACACCTCCACCGGGGAGCTGTTTTTT.

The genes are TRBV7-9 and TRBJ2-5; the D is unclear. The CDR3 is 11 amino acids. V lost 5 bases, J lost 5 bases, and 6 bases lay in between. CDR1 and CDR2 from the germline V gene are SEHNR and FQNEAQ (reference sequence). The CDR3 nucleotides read TGTGCCAGCAGCCCCGGGGAGACCCAGTACTTC. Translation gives CASSPGETQYF.

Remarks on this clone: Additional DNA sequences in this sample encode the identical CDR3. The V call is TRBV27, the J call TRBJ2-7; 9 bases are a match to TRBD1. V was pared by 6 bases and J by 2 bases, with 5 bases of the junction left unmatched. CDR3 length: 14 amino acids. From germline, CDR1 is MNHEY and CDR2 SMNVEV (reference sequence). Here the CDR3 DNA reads TGTGCCAGCAGCCTGGGACAGGGCACCTACGAGCAGTACTTC. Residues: CASSLGQGTYEQYF.

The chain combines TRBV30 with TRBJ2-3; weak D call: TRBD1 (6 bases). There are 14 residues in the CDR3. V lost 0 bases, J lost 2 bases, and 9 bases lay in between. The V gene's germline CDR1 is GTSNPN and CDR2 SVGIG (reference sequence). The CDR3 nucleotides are TGTGCCTGGAGTGTTGGACAGACCACAGATACGCAGTATTTT. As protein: CAWSVGQTTDTQYF.

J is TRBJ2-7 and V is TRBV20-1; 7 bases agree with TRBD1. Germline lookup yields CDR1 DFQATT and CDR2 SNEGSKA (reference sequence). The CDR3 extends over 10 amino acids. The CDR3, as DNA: TGCAGACCAGGGGGTTACGAGCAGTACGTC. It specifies CRPGGYEQYV.

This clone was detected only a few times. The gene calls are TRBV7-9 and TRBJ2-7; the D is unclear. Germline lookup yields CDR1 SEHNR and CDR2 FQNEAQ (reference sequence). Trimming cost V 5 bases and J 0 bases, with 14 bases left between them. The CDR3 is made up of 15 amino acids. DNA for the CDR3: TGTGCCAGCAGCCCAGCTCCGGAGAGCTCCTACGAGCAGTACTTC. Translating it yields CASSPAPESSYEQYF.

This CDR3 is CASGTGSGANVLTF. The CDR3 coding sequence is TGTGCCAGTGGCACGGGATCTGGGGCCAACGTCCTGACTTTC. The rearrangement links TRBV6-5 to TRBJ2-6, with a possible D match to TRBD2 (5 bases). The CDR3 extends over 14 amino acids. Germline assignment: CDR1 MNHEY and CDR2 SVGAGI. Between the trimmed V and J ends, which lost 9 bases and 1 base, there was a span of 10 bases.

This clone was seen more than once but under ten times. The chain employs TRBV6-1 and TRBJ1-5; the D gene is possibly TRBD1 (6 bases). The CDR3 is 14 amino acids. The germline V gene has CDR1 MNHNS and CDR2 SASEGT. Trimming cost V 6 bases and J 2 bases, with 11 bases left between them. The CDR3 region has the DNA TGTGCCAGCAGCGTCGAGGGGGGCAATCAGCCCCAGCATTTT. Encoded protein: CASSVEGGNQPQHF.